The 29 T cell receptor beta chains listed next were all sequenced from one sample in a study of T cell clonality in common variable immunodeficiency. The repertoire was sequenced with immunoSEQ multiplex PCR; TCRdb's copy has only in-frame clones and lacks some. This table holds around 29,000 clones with no singletons; the top ten claim roughly an eighth. Sequencing was done on a sample of peripheral blood mononuclear cells. Every receptor here comes from a person aged 18-70 years in good health.

Concerning this clone: The sequence runs out 3 residues before the end of the CDR3; the remainder is reconstructed from the germline J gene. The V gene is TRBV2, the J gene TRBJ1-5; no reliable D call. The CDR3 consists of 12 residues. CDR1 SNHLY and CDR2 FYNNEI come from the germline V gene. Trimming removed 2 bases from V and 6 bases from J, with 5 bases in between. CDR3 sequence reads: CASSEYFQPQHF. The covered CDR3 bases are TGTGCCAGCAGTGAATATTTTCAGCCC.

This clone was observed many times. The missing CDR3 end, 3 residues past where the read stops, is filled in from the germline J gene. The rearrangement links TRBV9 to TRBJ1-2, with unresolved D. CDR3 length equals 14 residues. Germline-derived CDR1 and CDR2 are SGDLS and YYNGEE. Trimming pared 0 bases from V and 6 bases from J, leaving 12 bases between. The covered CDR3 bases are TGTGCCAGCAGCGTAGAGTTTGCGGGGAATGGC. This translates into CASSVEFAGNG. The full CDR3 reads CASSVEFAGNGYTF.

Comment on this clone: The read is 3 residues too short to cover the CDR3 end, so that end is filled in from the germline J gene. The chain links TRBV2 to TRBJ1-2; 7 nucleotides align to TRBD1. CDR1 and CDR2 (germline): SNHLY, FYNNEI. The CDR3 totals 12 residues. The part of the CDR3 DNA that was read is TGTGCCAGCGAAGAGGGGGCGGAGGGC. It specifies CASEEGAEG. In full, the CDR3 reads CASEEGAEGYTF.

There are many counts of this clone. The DNA ends 3 residues before the CDR3 does, and the rest of the CDR3 is filled in from the germline J gene. Other DNA sequences of this sample code for an identical CDR3. The rearrangement uses TRBV18 and TRBJ2-5; 8 bases line up with TRBD1. CDR1 and CDR2 from the germline V gene are KGHSH and LQKENI. The CDR3 loop spans 14 amino acids. The J segment lost 4 bases and the V segment lost 6 bases, leaving 7 bases of the junction unmatched. CDR3 in amino acids: CASSPATGGETQYF. Partial CDR3 DNA: TGTGCCAGCTCCCCCGCCACAGGGGGAGAGACC.

This clone was observed a few times. The read ends 3 residues shy of where the CDR3 ends; the end is completed using the germline J gene. The rearrangement links TRBV7-9 to TRBJ2-5, with D possibly being TRBD1 (6 bases). Per the germline V gene, CDR1 is SEHNR and CDR2 is FQNEAQ (reference sequence). This CDR3 spans 15 amino acids. V dropped 5 bases and J dropped 3 bases, with 16 bases sitting between them. CDR3 loop: CASSRFLDRKETQYF. The sequenced CDR3 bases are TGTGCCAGCAGCCGGTTTCTCGACAGGAAAGAGACC. Variable domain in full (rest from reference TRBV7-9 and TRBJ2-5): DTGVSQNPRHKITKRGQNVTFRCDPISEHNRLYWYRQTLGQGPEFLTYFQNEAQLEKSRLLSDRFSAERPKGSFSTLEIQRTEQGDSAMYLCASSRFLDRKETQYFGPGTRLLVL.

This clone was seen more than once but under ten times. From the germline J gene comes the end of the CDR3, since the read stops 3 residues before it. V is TRBV7-9 and J is TRBJ1-4, with 10 bases that match TRBD1. The V gene's germline CDR1 is SEHNR and CDR2 FQNEAQ (reference sequence). The CDR3 sequence is 15 residues long. With 10 bases clipped from V and 4 bases from J, the junction kept 9 bases outside the gene matches. The sequenced part of the CDR3 DNA is TGTGCCACCAATCCGGGACAGGGGCTTAATGAAAAA. Encoded protein: CATNPGQGLNEK. The complete CDR3 sequence is CATNPGQGLNEKLFF.

As for this clone: A much bigger clone sits one base away, suggesting this may be a read error. The sequenced part of the CDR3 DNA is TGCAGTGCTGCCGGCCACTATGGT. Its translation: CSAAGHYG. The entire CDR3 protein is CSAAGHYGYTF. V usage is TRBV20-1 and J usage is TRBJ1-2; D not certain. The read gets to within 3 residues of the CDR3 end, and the germline J gene fills in the rest. Germline CDR1 and CDR2: DFQATT and SNEGSKA (reference sequence). This CDR3 has 11 amino acids.

Concerning this clone: The read falls 3 residues short of the CDR3 end, and the missing part is taken from the germline J gene. The chain uses TRBV19 and TRBJ1-2, with a weak D call TRBD1 (6 bases). The CDR3 sequence is 13 residues long. Trimming removed 4 bases at V and 5 bases at J, with 11 bases between. Germline values: CDR1 LNHDA, CDR2 SQIVND (reference sequence). The CDR3 sequence: CASSTDRRYGYTF. The sequenced part of the CDR3 DNA is TGTGCCAGTAGTACGGACAGAAGATATGGC.

There are many counts of this clone. The read comes to an end 3 residues before the CDR3 does, leaving the germline J gene to fill in the end. The chain couples TRBV20-1 to TRBJ2-3; 8 bases are a match to TRBD2. Germline V lookup: CDR1 DFQATT, CDR2 SNEGSKA (reference sequence). The V segment lost 0 bases and the J segment 1 base; nucleotides outside the gene matches: 3. This CDR3 comprises 15 residues. The sequenced part of the CDR3 DNA is TGCAGTGCTAGAGATCCGGGGGGGCGCACAGATACG. Translation gives CSARDPGGRTDT. The whole CDR3 region reads CSARDPGGRTDTQYF.

This clone has ten or more counts. The sequenced fragment ends 3 residues before the CDR3 boundary, so the rest is inferred from the germline J gene. This sequence joins TRBV7-2 and TRBJ1-2; D not resolved. Germline assignment: CDR1 SGHTA and CDR2 FQGNSA. The CDR3 runs to 13 residues. The V end was cut by 1 base, the J end by 2 bases, with 5 bases between. CDR3 protein: CASSLGRNYGYTF. CDR3 DNA (partial): TGTGCCAGCAGCTTAGGTCGGAACTATGGC. The full variable domain, in which reference TRBV7-2 and TRBJ1-2 provide the parts outside the CDR3, is GAGVSQSPSNKVTEKGKDVELRCDPISGHTALYWYRQSLGQGLEFLIYFQGNSAPDKSGLPSDRFSAERTGGSVSTLTIQRTQQEDSAVYLCASSLGRNYGYTFGSGTRLTVV.

Note on this clone: Read sequence stops 3 residues before the CDR3 end, and the germline J gene provides the missing end. This sequence joins TRBV13 and TRBJ2-5; D unresolved. Trimming took off 5 bases at V and 7 bases at J, with 11 bases between the two ends. This CDR3 is 12 amino acids long. Per the germline V gene, CDR1 is PRHDT and CDR2 is FYEKMQ (reference sequence). CDR3 bases read: TGTGCCAGCAGCACCACGGCTAGGACC. Protein sequence: CASSTTART. The CDR3 in its entirety is CASSTTARTQYF.

At least ten counts were recorded for this clone. The sequenced fragment ends 3 residues before the CDR3 boundary, so the rest is inferred from the germline J gene. This sequence joins TRBV7-3 and TRBJ1-1; 11 bases map to TRBD1. After removal of 5 bases from V and 0 bases from J, the junction contained 8 bases not matched to a gene. This CDR3 has 17 amino acids. From germline, CDR1 is SGHTA and CDR2 FQGTGA. Incomplete CDR3 DNA: TGTGCCAGCAGCCCCGGACAGGGGGCCAACTTGAACACTGAA. Residues: CASSPGQGANLNTE. The full CDR3 protein reads CASSPGQGANLNTEAFF.

This clone was picked up a small number of times. The read finishes 3 residues shy of the CDR3 end, and the germline J gene is used to complete it. The chain uses TRBV7-9 and TRBJ1-4, with 8 nucleotides matching TRBD1. Trimming at V came to 3 bases and at J to 7 bases, leaving 7 bases not matched to a gene. CDR1 and CDR2 from the germline V gene are SEHNR and FQNEAQ (reference sequence). The CDR3 loop spans 15 amino acids. The CDR3 region is CASSFPDRVGEKLFF. The covered CDR3 bases are TGTGCCAGCAGCTTCCCGGACAGGGTTGGTGAAAAA.

This clone was seen repeatedly, ten times or more. With the read ending 3 residues before the CDR3 end, the germline J gene is used to fill in that end. This chain uses TRBV4-2 with TRBJ1-4, with D possibly being TRBD1 (5 bases). Germline CDR1 is LGHNA and CDR2 is YNFKEQ. This CDR3 spans 16 amino acids. V was trimmed by 1 base and J by 8 bases, leaving 17 bases between them. The covered CDR3 bases are TGTGCCAGCAGCCAAGGGGAGGCGGGGGGAGTGGAAAAA. This sequence encodes CASSQGEAGGVEK. Given in full, the CDR3 is CASSQGEAGGVEKLFF.

Ten or more counts support this clone. Read coverage stops 3 residues before the CDR3 terminus; the germline J gene supplies the remainder. The chain recombines TRBV7-2 with TRBJ2-1; D may be TRBD1 (5 bases). The germline V and J ends were trimmed by 5 bases and 3 bases, with 11 bases remaining between them. The length of the CDR3 is 14 residues. Germline CDR1 is SGHTA and CDR2 is FQGNSA. The CDR3 loop is CASSLRQYYNEQFF. Partial CDR3 DNA: TGTGCCAGCAGCCTCCGACAGTACTACAATGAG.

This clone appeared many times. The read ends 3 residues before the CDR3 terminus; that terminus is restored from the germline J gene. V is TRBV6-2 or TRBV6-3 and J is TRBJ1-3; maybe TRBD1 (5 bases). V shed 8 bases and J shed 2 bases, with 13 bases lying between them. CDR1 and CDR2 from the germline V gene are MNHEY and SVGEGT. The CDR3 runs 14 residues. The CDR3 sequence is CASDATGAGNTIYF. The covered CDR3 bases are TGTGCCAGCGACGCCACAGGAGCTGGAAACACC.

This clone was counted at least ten times. The junction departs from the called germline gene at one end, perhaps through a read error. The CDR3 is cut off 3 residues early in the read; its end comes from the germline J gene. The chain uses TRBV4-2 and TRBJ2-1, with TRBD2 identical over 10 bases. The V gene's germline CDR1 is LGHNA and CDR2 YNFKEQ. CDR3 length: 18 residues. The CDR3 here is CASSQVYGTSDLYNEQFF. Incomplete CDR3 DNA: TGCGCCAGCAGCCAAGTTTACGGGACTAGCGACCTATACAATGAG.

This clone was detected ten times or more. The missing CDR3 end, 3 residues past where the read stops, is filled in from the germline J gene. This chain uses TRBV28 with TRBJ1-6, with a weak D call TRBD1 (5 bases). The germline V and J ends were trimmed by 6 bases and 10 bases, with 16 bases remaining between them. The CDR3 consists of 14 residues. Germline V gene sequence: CDR1 MDHEN, CDR2 SYDVKM. CDR3 DNA, as far as it was read: TGTGCCAGCAGCCAATCCAGGGTTCGCTCACCC. Translating it yields CASSQSRVRSP. The CDR3 as a whole reads CASSQSRVRSPLHF.

The sample holds many counts of this clone. The sequenced fragment ends 3 residues before the CDR3 boundary, so the rest is inferred from the germline J gene. The V gene is TRBV20-1, the J gene TRBJ2-3; TRBD2 aligns across 7 bases. Losses at the gene ends were 6 bases for V and 2 bases for J; bases not matched to a gene: 14. This CDR3 contains 16 residues. Germline loops: CDR1 DFQATT, CDR2 SNEGSKA (reference sequence). The part of the CDR3 DNA that was read is TGCAGTGCCACGGACCTCAGCGGGGCAAACACAGATACG. Its translation is CSATDLSGANTDT. The whole CDR3 protein is CSATDLSGANTDTQYF.

This clone was observed many times. Read data end 3 residues before the CDR3 end; the end is taken from the germline J gene. The gene calls are TRBV7-3 and TRBJ2-3, with TRBD2 matching over 7 bases. Germline loops: CDR1 SGHTA, CDR2 FQGTGA. V was clipped by 5 bases and J by 4 bases; unmatched bases: 6. The CDR3 is 14 residues long. The CDR3 here is CASSPTSPPDTQYF. Incomplete CDR3 DNA: TGTGCCAGCAGCCCGACTAGCCCCCCAGATACG.

In this sample, this clone turned up many times. The missing CDR3 end, 3 residues past where the read stops, is filled in from the germline J gene. The sample has other DNA sequences that encode this CDR3 too. This rearrangement joins TRBV19 to TRBJ1-1; 9 nucleotides match TRBD1. The V gene end was trimmed by 4 bases and the J gene end by 5 bases; junction bases not matched to a gene: 5. The CDR3 covers 14 residues. Looked up from germline, CDR1 is LNHDA and CDR2 is SQIVND (reference sequence). CDR3 bases read: TGTGCCAGTAGTACTGGACAGGGGAATACTGAA. Protein sequence: CASSTGQGNTE. The entire CDR3 sequence reads CASSTGQGNTEAFF.

A remark on this clone: The read gets to within 3 residues of the CDR3 end, and the germline J gene fills in the rest. V usage is TRBV19 and J usage is TRBJ1-5; TRBD1 aligns across 9 bases. Looked up from germline, CDR1 is LNHDA and CDR2 is SQIVND (reference sequence). CDR3 length: 15 residues. Trimming took 9 bases from V and 3 from J; bases not matched to a gene: 9. The CDR3 is CASRGDRAFNQPQHF. The DNA read from the CDR3 is TGTGCCAGCCGGGGGGACAGGGCCTTCAATCAGCCC.

This clone was detected ten times or more. The read comes to an end 3 residues before the CDR3 does, leaving the germline J gene to fill in the end. The genes are TRBV14 and TRBJ1-2; possibly TRBD1 for D (5 bases). Germline CDR1 SGHDN, CDR2 FVKESK. V was shortened by 6 bases and J by 7 bases, with 12 bases between the two germline ends. CDR3 length: 12 amino acids. The CDR3 is CASSHSGSGYTF. The covered CDR3 bases are TGTGCCAGCAGTCATTCAGGGTCTGGC.

A word on this clone: The read falls 3 residues short of the CDR3 end, and the missing part is taken from the germline J gene. The chain joins TRBV5-1 to TRBJ1-2, with 8 bases that match TRBD1. The CDR3 has 18 amino acids. Trimming took 6 bases from V and 1 from J; bases not matched to a gene: 17. The germline V gene has CDR1 SGHRS and CDR2 YFSETQ. The DNA read from the CDR3 is TGCGCCAGCACCCCTTTGGGGTCGACAGGGGCGGTTAACTATGGC. The encoded protein is CASTPLGSTGAVNYG. The CDR3, in full, reads CASTPLGSTGAVNYGYTF.

This clone was observed a few times. The DNA ends 3 residues before the CDR3 does, and the rest of the CDR3 is filled in from the germline J gene. V is TRBV2 and J is TRBJ1-4; D might be TRBD1 (6 bases). V was clipped by 4 bases and J by 8 bases, with 8 bases between them. Germline V gene data show CDR1 as SNHLY and CDR2 as FYNNEI. This CDR3 contains 12 residues. Incomplete CDR3 DNA: TGTGCCAGCAGTGGAACAGGGGAAAAA. It specifies CASSGTGEK. The complete CDR3 reads CASSGTGEKLFF.

Of note for this clone: The read ends 3 residues shy of where the CDR3 ends; the end is completed using the germline J gene. The V gene is TRBV19, the J gene TRBJ2-3; possibly TRBD1 for D (6 bases). The CDR3 contains 15 residues. Germline V CDR1 and CDR2: LNHDA, SQIVND (reference sequence). The CDR3 bases that were read are TGTGCCAGTAGTAGACAGGTGCATAGCAATCAGCCG. It translates to CASSRQVHSNQP. The entire CDR3 protein reads CASSRQVHSNQPQYF. Full variable domain (outside the CDR3, taken from reference TRBV19 and TRBJ2-3): DGGITQSPKYLFRKEGQNVTLSCEQNLNHDAMYWYRQDPGQGLRLIYYSQIVNDFQKGDIAEGYSVSREKKESFPLTVTSAQKNPTAFYLCASSRQVHSNQPQYFGPGTRLTVL.

This clone was detected many times. The CDR3 end lies 3 residues beyond the end of the read and is filled in from the germline J gene. The chain carries TRBV10-3 and TRBJ1-5, with 9 bases aligning to TRBD1. The CDR3 contains 13 residues. The V gene end was trimmed by 8 bases and the J gene end by 5 bases; junction bases not matched to a gene: 4. Germline values: CDR1 ENHRY, CDR2 SYGVKD. The sequenced part of the CDR3 DNA is TGTGCCATCCGGGACAGGGTAGATCAGCCC. Its protein product is CAIRDRVDQP. The full CDR3 reads CAIRDRVDQPQHF.

This clone was observed at least ten times. The read terminates 3 residues ahead of where the CDR3 ends, so the germline J gene completes it. The rearrangement joins TRBV19 to TRBJ1-4; no clear D gene. The CDR3 is made up of 17 amino acids. V was trimmed by 3 bases and J by 0 bases, leaving 14 bases between them. Germline V CDR1 and CDR2: LNHDA, SQIVND (reference sequence). Partial CDR3 DNA: TGTGCCAGTAGTATGAGGAAACTAATCGCAACTAATGAAAAA. Residues: CASSMRKLIATNEK. In full, the CDR3 is CASSMRKLIATNEKLFF.

This clone appeared many times. The read ends 3 residues early relative to the CDR3; the germline J gene fills the gap. This chain links TRBV7-3 with TRBJ2-7; D may be TRBD1 (5 bases). V was cut by 5 bases and J by 5 bases, with 16 bases left in between. This CDR3 spans 14 amino acids. The germline V gene encodes CDR1 SGHTA and CDR2 FQGTGA. CDR3 amino acids: CASSLDSFANEQYF. The part of the CDR3 DNA that was read is TGTGCCAGCAGCCTCGACAGTTTCGCTAACGAG.